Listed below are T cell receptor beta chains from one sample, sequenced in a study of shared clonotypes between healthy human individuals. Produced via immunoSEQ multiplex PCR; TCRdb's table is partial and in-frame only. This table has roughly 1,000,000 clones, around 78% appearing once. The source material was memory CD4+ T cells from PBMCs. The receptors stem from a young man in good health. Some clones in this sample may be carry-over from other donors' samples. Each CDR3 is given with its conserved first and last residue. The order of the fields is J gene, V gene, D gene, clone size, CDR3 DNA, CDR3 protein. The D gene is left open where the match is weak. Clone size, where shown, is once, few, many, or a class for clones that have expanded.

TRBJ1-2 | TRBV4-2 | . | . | TGTGCCAGCAGCCGTGGGGACGGGAGTAACGACTATGGCTACACCTTC | CASSRGDGSNDYGYTF
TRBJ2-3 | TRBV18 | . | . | TGTGCCAGCTCACCAAGCCTCTTCCCGAACACAGATACGCAGTATTTT | CASSPSLFPNTDTQYF
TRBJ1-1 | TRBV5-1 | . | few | TGCGCCAGCAGCTTGAGCGGACAGATGAACACTGAAGCTTTCTTT | CASSLSGQMNTEAFF
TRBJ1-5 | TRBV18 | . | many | TGTGCCAGCTCACCCATACAGGGAAGCAATCAGCCCCAGCATTTT | CASSPIQGSNQPQHF
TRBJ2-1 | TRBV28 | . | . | TGTGCCAGCAGTTTAATAGTGCTTCGGGGCCGCTCGTGGTCCTACAATGAGCAGTTCTTC | CASSLIVLRGRSWSYNEQFF
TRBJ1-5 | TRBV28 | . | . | TGTGCCAGCAGTCCCCCGACCGCTAGCAATCAGCCCCAGCATTTT | CASSPPTASNQPQHF
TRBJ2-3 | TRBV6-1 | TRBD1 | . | TGTGCCAGCAGTGACCAGGGACAGGGCGGCACAGATACGCAGTATTTT | CASSDQGQGGTDTQYF
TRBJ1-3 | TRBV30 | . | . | TGTGCCTGGAGCCTTAGAGGAGCCGGAAACACCATATATTTT | CAWSLRGAGNTIYF
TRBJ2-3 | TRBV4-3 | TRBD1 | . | TGCGCCAGCAGCCGACAGGGGGCGAGCACAGATACGCAGTATTTT | CASSRQGASTDTQYF
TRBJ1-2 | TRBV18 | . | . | TGTGCCAGCTCACCACCGGGGCAGGGGTACTATGGCTACACCTTC | CASSPPGQGYYGYTF
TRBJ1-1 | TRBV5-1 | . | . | TGCGCCAGCAGCTTAAGTGGGGCTGTGAACACTGAAGCTTTCTTT | CASSLSGAVNTEAFF
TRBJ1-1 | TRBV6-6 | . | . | TGTGCCAGCAGCTCCAACAGGGTAACTGAAGCTTTCTTT | CASSSNRVTEAFF
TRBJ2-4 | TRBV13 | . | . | TGTGCCAGCAGCTTTAGAAGATTGGACAAAAACATTCAGTACTTC | CASSFRRLDKNIQYF
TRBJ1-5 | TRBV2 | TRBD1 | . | TGTGCCAGCGGAACCGATCGACAGGGGGTCAATCAGCCCCAGCATTTT | CASGTDRQGVNQPQHF
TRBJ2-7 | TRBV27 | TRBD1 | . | TGTGCCAGCAGTATCAGACAGGGGGCTTCCTACGAGCAGTACTTC | CASSIRQGASYEQYF
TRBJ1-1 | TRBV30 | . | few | TGTGCCTGGAGTGTACGACCGAACACTGAAGCTTTCTTT | CAWSVRPNTEAFF
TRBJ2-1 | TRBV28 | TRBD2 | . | TGTGCCAGCAGTTCTGCTCTAGCGGCGTTCTACAATGAGCAGTTCTTC | CASSSALAAFYNEQFF
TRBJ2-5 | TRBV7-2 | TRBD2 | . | TGTGCCAGCAGCAGAGCCGGGACTAGCGGAGAGACCCAGTACTTC | CASSRAGTSGETQYF
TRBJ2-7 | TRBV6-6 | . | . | TGTGCCAGCAGTTACGCGCGGAACTCCTACGAGCAGTACTTC | CASSYARNSYEQYF
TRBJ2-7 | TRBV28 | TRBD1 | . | TGTGCCAGCAGTCTTTTGGACAGGGCCGGACTGAGCTCCTACGAGCAGTACTTC | CASSLLDRAGLSSYEQYF
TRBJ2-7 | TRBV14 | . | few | TGTGCCAGCAGCCAAGACCGGTTAAACGAGCAGTACTTC | CASSQDRLNEQYF
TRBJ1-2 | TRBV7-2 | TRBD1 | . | TGTGCCAGCAGCGCGGACAGGGGGCGTCCTGGCTATGGCTACACCTTC | CASSADRGRPGYGYTF
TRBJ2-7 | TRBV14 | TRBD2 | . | TGTGCCAGCAGCCGGGGACTAGCGGGAGGGTACGAGCAGTACTTC | CASSRGLAGGYEQYF
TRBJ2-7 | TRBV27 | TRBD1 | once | TGTGCCAGCAGTTTCTGGAACGGACAGGGGGCCTACGAGCAGTACTTC | CASSFWNGQGAYEQYF
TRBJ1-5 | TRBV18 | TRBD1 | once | TGTGCCAGCTCACCGGGGGAAAGGCAGGGGGAACAGCCCCAGCATTTT | CASSPGERQGEQPQHF
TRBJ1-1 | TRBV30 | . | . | TGTGCCTGGAACTCGAACACTGAAGCTTTCTTT | CAWNSNTEAFF
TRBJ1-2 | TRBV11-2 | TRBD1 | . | TGTGCCAGCAGCAGCGGGACAGGGGGCCTTAACTATGGCTACACCTTC | CASSSGTGGLNYGYTF
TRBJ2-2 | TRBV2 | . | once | TGTGCCAGCAGTGTTATGACCCCGTTGGGCACCGGGGAGCTGTTTTTT | CASSVMTPLGTGELFF
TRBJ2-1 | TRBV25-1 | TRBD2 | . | TGTGCCAGCAGTGAATATTCGACTAGCGGGAGAAATGAGCAGTTCTTC | CASSEYSTSGRNEQFF
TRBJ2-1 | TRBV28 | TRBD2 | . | TGTGCCAGCAGAACGACTAGCGGGAGGGCCGATGAGCAGTTCTTC | CASRTTSGRADEQFF
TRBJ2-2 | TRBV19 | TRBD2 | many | TGTGCCTCTCGGGACTATGCGAACACCGGGGAGCTGTTTTTT | CASRDYANTGELFF
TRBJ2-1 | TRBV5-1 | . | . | TGCGCCAGCAGCTTGGATCCGACTCCTACCTACAATGAGCAGTTCTTC | CASSLDPTPTYNEQFF
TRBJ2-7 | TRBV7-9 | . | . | TGCGCCAGCAGCCAAGGGCACATGGGAAGCTCCTACGAGCAGTACTTC | CASSQGHMGSSYEQYF
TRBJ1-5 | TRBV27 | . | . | TGTGCCAGCAGTTTTTTAAATCAGCCCCAGCATTTT | CASSFLNQPQHF
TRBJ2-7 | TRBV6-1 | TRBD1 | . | TGTGCCAGCATGGAATTGGGACAGGGCTACGAGCAGTACTTC | CASMELGQGYEQYF
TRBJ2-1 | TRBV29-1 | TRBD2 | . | TGCAGCGTGGAAGGGTTAGCGGGAGGTGAGCAGTTCTTC | CSVEGLAGGEQFF
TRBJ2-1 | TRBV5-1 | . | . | TGCGCCAGCAGCTTGGCCGGGCACGGCTACAATGAGCAGTTCTTC | CASSLAGHGYNEQFF
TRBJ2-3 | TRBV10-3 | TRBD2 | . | TGTGCCACCATGACCACTAGCGGGAGTACAGATACGCAGTATTTT | CATMTTSGSTDTQYF
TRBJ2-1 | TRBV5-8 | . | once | TGTGCCAGCAGCTTGGGGCAGACTTACAATGAGCAGTTCTTC | CASSLGQTYNEQFF
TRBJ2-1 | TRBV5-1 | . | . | TGCGCCAGCAGCTTGACGCTCAGCTCCTACAATGAGCAGTTCTTC | CASSLTLSSYNEQFF
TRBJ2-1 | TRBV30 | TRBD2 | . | TGTGCCTGGAGGGCGGGAGGAGGGAATGAGCAGTTCTTC | CAWRAGGGNEQFF
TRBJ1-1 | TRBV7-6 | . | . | TGTGCCAGCAGCCACGGGAACACTGAAGCTTTCTTT | CASSHGNTEAFF
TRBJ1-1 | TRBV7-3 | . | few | TGTGCCAGCAGCGGACAGTTCACTGAAGCTTTCTTT | CASSGQFTEAFF